This entry concerns a single TCR beta chain. Its antigen is currently unknown. The data were obtained in a study of blood T cells in healthy people across ages. Primed by a sample-barcoded 5' primer and a J-beta primer mix, a second PCR proceeded for about 7 to 11 cycles. MiXCR, applied by TCRdb to the 5' RACE reads, yields one record per CDR3 protein. This table has a few hundred thousand distinct CDR3 sequences, 25% to 30% appearing once. Study-level points and caveats: Investigators viewed diversity estimates from one million T cells as underestimates, the study reported.

CDR1 is SQVTM, CDR2 ANQGSEA, per germline. The CDR3 runs 12 residues. The V end lost 7 bases, the J end lost 2 bases, and 11 bases lay between the germline ends. This clonotype was obtained from a woman in her seventies in good health. The chain is built from TRBV29-1 and TRBJ1-1; perhaps TRBD1 as D (6 bases). Sequencing was performed on blood. CDR3 protein: CSANRANTEAFF. DNA for the CDR3: TGCAGCGCTAACAGGGCTAACACTGAAGCTTTCTTT.